This T cell receptor (beta chain) was retrieved from a study of identical twins. This CDR3 region has 15 residues. Per the germline V gene, CDR1 is KGHSH and CDR2 is LQKENI. The V and J ends lost 3 bases and 1 base, in that order; junction bases with no gene match: 5. MiXCR, run by TCRdb on the 5' RACE reads, gives a single entry per CDR3 protein. The repertoire holds 400,000 to 500,000 distinct CDR3 sequences, with less than 20% as singletons. This chain joins TRBV18 and TRBJ2-5; 7 bases align to TRBD2. The TCR sequence derives from a man between 45 and 60 years old in good health. The source material was naive T cells sorted from blood. CDR3 amino acids: CASSPLAGAQETQYF. DNA for the CDR3: TGTGCCAGCTCACCGCTGGCGGGAGCCCAAGAGACCCAGTACTTC.